These 17 T cell receptor beta chains originate from one sample sequenced in a study of blood T cells in healthy people across ages (dated by TCRdb to the mid-2010s). The method was 5' RACE. Sequencing used an Illumina HiSeq 2500. The second PCR ran for about 6 to 11 cycles and used a J-beta primer mix along with a sample-barcoded 5' primer. TCRdb itself trimmed the public reads at Q25 with fastp, ran MiXCR and retained productive beta chains. Rows with one shared CDR3 protein collapse into an entry with the most common genes and DNA. The sample contains 700,000 or so distinct CDR3 sequences, 40% to 50% of them found a single time. The top ten clones comprise roughly 30% of the sample. The sample comprised blood. All receptors derive from a man older than 75 in good health.

The sample holds a few counts of this clonotype. The gene calls are TRBV11-3 and TRBJ2-3, with TRBD2 matching over 12 bases. V dropped 5 bases and J dropped 2; count of bases not matched to a gene: 8. CDR1 is SGHNT, CDR2 YENEEA, per germline. The CDR3 extends over 17 amino acids. This CDR3 reads CASSQTSGGLDTDTQYF. In DNA, the CDR3 is TGTGCCAGCAGCCAAACTAGCGGGGGGCTAGACACAGATACGCAGTATTTT.

The V and J genes are TRBV20-1 and TRBJ2-7; D not resolved. The length of the CDR3 is 15 residues. Looked up from germline, CDR1 is DFQATT and CDR2 is SNEGSKA (reference sequence). V gave up 0 bases and J gave up 6 bases, with 18 bases separating them. This CDR3 reads CSARDSQKRMGEQYF. The CDR3 coding sequence is TGCAGTGCTAGAGATAGCCAGAAACGGATGGGCGAGCAGTACTTC.

This rearrangement joins TRBV9 to TRBJ1-3; the D is unclear. V was shortened by 0 bases and J by 0 bases, with 10 bases between the two germline ends. The germline CDR1 and CDR2 sequences are SGDLS and YYNGEE. This CDR3 region has 16 residues. The CDR3 region has the DNA TGTGCCAGCAGCGTAGGCCCCATCAGCTCTGGAAACACCATATATTTT. Translated: CASSVGPISSGNTIYF.

The chain couples TRBV5-1 to TRBJ2-1; 12 bases match TRBD2. Germline V gene data show CDR1 as SGHRS and CDR2 as YFSETQ. The CDR3 contains 16 residues. Germline trimming cut 0 bases from V and 4 bases from J; bases unmatched to any gene: 2. The CDR3 sequence is CASSLGLAGEYNEQFF. CDR3 nucleotide sequence: TGCGCCAGCAGCTTGGGACTAGCGGGGGAGTACAATGAGCAGTTCTTC.

The chain couples TRBV7-2 to TRBJ2-1; 8 positions agree with TRBD2. Germline-derived CDR1 and CDR2 are SGHTA and FQGNSA. J gave up 5 bases and V 5 bases, and 17 bases lay outside the gene matches. The CDR3 runs 18 residues. CDR3 loop: CASSPFRAIAGRNNEQFF. Here the CDR3 DNA reads TGTGCCAGCAGCCCGTTCCGGGCGATAGCGGGGAGGAACAATGAGCAGTTCTTC.

The genes are TRBV7-9 and TRBJ2-1; 7 nucleotides match TRBD1. Germline CDR1 and CDR2: SEHNR and FQNEAQ (reference sequence). The CDR3 covers 15 residues. J lost 3 bases, V lost 6 bases, and 8 bases had no gene match. The CDR3 here is CASSQGQLLYNEQFF. DNA of the CDR3: TGTGCCAGCAGTCAGGGACAGCTGCTCTACAATGAGCAGTTCTTC.

This clonotype has a handful of counts. The chain couples TRBV6-1 to TRBJ1-2; D is ambiguous. The V gene lost 0 bases and the J gene lost 6 bases, with 14 bases spanning the gap. Germline V gene sequence: CDR1 MNHNS, CDR2 SASEGT. The CDR3 sequence is 15 residues long. Here the CDR3 reads CASSEAPHLGDGYTF. The CDR3 coding sequence is TGTGCCAGCAGTGAAGCGCCACACCTCGGTGATGGCTACACCTTC.

The chain employs TRBV7-2 and TRBJ2-1, with 11 bases that match TRBD2. This CDR3 is built from 17 residues. The V segment lost 4 bases and the J segment 0 bases; nucleotides outside the gene matches: 5. CDR1 and CDR2 from the germline V gene are SGHTA and FQGNSA. CDR3 nucleotides: TGTGCCAGCAGCTCCTATAGCGGGAGGGCCTCCTACAATGAGCAGTTCTTC. The encoded protein is CASSSYSGRASYNEQFF.

The chain has TRBV18 and TRBJ2-1, with 10 bases that match TRBD2. CDR3 size: 16 residues. Germline V gene sequence: CDR1 KGHSH, CDR2 LQKENI. Germline trimming cut 5 bases from V and 2 bases from J; bases unmatched to any gene: 6. CDR3 coding DNA: TGTGCCAGCTCAAGGGAAGCGGGAGGGCCCTACAATGAGCAGTTCTTC. It specifies CASSREAGGPYNEQFF.

This clonotype was detected many times. This chain links TRBV7-3 with TRBJ2-5, with 10 bases fitting TRBD2. V shed 3 bases and J 4 bases; nucleotides not matched to a gene: 2. The germline CDR1 and CDR2 sequences are SGHTA and FQGTGA. The CDR3 runs to 14 residues. The CDR3 DNA reads TGTGCCAGCAGCTTCGCTAGCGGGGGAGAGACCCAGTACTTC. It yields the protein CASSFASGGETQYF.

The chain combines TRBV5-1 with TRBJ1-2, with D perhaps TRBD1 (5 bases). CDR1 is SGHRS, CDR2 YFSETQ, per germline. Trimming left V 0 bases short and J 7 bases short, with 19 bases between. CDR3 length: 16 amino acids. CDR3: CASSLDTGVQLGGYTF. Here the CDR3 DNA reads TGCGCCAGCAGCTTGGATACAGGTGTTCAGTTGGGTGGCTACACCTTC. Full variable domain (rest looked up from reference TRBV5-1 and TRBJ1-2): KAGVTQTPRYLIKTRGQQVTLSCSPISGHRSVSWYQQTPGQGLQFLFEYFSETQRNKGNFPGRFSGRQFSNSRSEMNVSTLELGDSALYLCASSLDTGVQLGGYTFGSGTRLTVV.

DNA of the CDR3: TGTGCCAGCAGCCAAAGCGTAAGCGAGCAGTACTTC. Protein: CASSQSVSEQYF. V and J are TRBV3-1 and TRBJ2-7; D is ambiguous. The CDR3 covers 12 residues. From germline, CDR1 is LGHDT and CDR2 YNNKEL (reference sequence). The V and J ends lost 2 bases and 6 bases respectively, with 8 bases between them.

V usage is TRBV20-1 and J usage is TRBJ2-3, with D perhaps TRBD2 (7 bases). CDR1 and CDR2 from the germline V gene are DFQATT and SNEGSKA (reference sequence). The V and J ends lost 6 bases and 6 bases respectively, with 28 bases between them. The CDR3 is 17 residues long. The CDR3 loop reads CSAVDGGLARGLDTQYF. As DNA, the CDR3 is TGCAGTGCGGTCGACGGGGGGCTTGCTAGGGGGTTGGATACGCAGTATTTT.

The rearrangement uses TRBV7-9 and TRBJ1-2; D is ambiguous. Between the trimmed V and J ends, which lost 2 bases and 1 base, there was a span of 23 bases. The germline CDR1 and CDR2 sequences are SEHNR and FQNEAQ (reference sequence). The CDR3 length is 19 residues. CDR3 protein: CASSLWQGFGSSNNYGYTF. The CDR3 DNA is TGTGCCAGCAGCTTATGGCAAGGATTTGGCAGCTCTAATAACTATGGCTACACCTTC.

The rearrangement links TRBV20-1 to TRBJ2-3; D gene unclear. CDR3 size: 12 residues. Trimming cost V 3 bases and J 6 bases, with 10 bases left between them. Germline V gene data show CDR1 as DFQATT and CDR2 as SNEGSKA (reference sequence). The CDR3 bases are TGCAGTGCTAGCTCCCAGTTGGATACGCAGTATTTT. Its translation: CSASSQLDTQYF.

The chain's CDR3 is CSARDPMGGEGEQYF. In nucleotides, the CDR3 is TGCAGTGCTAGAGACCCCATGGGAGGCGAGGGCGAGCAGTACTTC. The genes are TRBV20-1 and TRBJ2-7, with D possibly being TRBD2 (6 bases). Germline loops: CDR1 DFQATT, CDR2 SNEGSKA (reference sequence). The CDR3 sequence is 15 residues long. V shed 0 bases and J shed 6 bases, with 18 bases lying between them.

This clonotype is a singleton in its sample. The genes are TRBV20-1 and TRBJ2-5; 10 bases are a match to TRBD2. This CDR3 comprises 17 residues. Germline values: CDR1 DFQATT, CDR2 SNEGSKA (reference sequence). V trimming: 1 base; J trimming: 5 bases; junction bases outside the gene matches: 13. In DNA form, the CDR3 reads TGCAGTGCTAGAGTTCGTCCAGCGGGAGGGCCAGGGGAGACCCAGTACTTC. Translated, it gives CSARVRPAGGPGETQYF.